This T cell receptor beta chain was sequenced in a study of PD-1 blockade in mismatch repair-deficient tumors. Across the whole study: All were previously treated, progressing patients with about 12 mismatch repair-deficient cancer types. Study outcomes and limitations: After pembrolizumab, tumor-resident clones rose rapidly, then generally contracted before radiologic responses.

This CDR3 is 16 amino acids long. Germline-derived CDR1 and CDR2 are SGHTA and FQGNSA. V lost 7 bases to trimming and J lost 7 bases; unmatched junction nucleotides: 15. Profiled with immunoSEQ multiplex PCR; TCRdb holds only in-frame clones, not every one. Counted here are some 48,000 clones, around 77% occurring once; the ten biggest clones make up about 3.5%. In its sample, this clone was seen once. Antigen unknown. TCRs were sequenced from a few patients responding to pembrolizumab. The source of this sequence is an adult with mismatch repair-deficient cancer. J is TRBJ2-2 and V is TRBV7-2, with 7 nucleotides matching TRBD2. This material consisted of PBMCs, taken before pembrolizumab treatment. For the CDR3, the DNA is TGTGCCAGCAACTTGGGCAGCGGGAATCGGGGCGGGGAGCTGTTTTTT. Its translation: CASNLGSGNRGGELFF.